These T cell receptor beta chains were read from a single sample in a study of blood T cell repertoires in COVID-19. Profiling relied on immunoSEQ multiplex PCR, and the TCRdb table lists in-frame clones only, not all of them. In the table there are about 190,000 clones, 80% to 90% of which are singletons. The material sequenced was peripheral blood. These receptors were collected from a man aged 25-45 years with active or convalescent COVID-19. Each CDR3 is given with its conserved first and last residue. Fields, in order: D gene, CDR3 length, V gene, J gene, clone size, CDR3 DNA, CDR3 protein. A D gene is named only where the DNA matches it firmly. Where a row states a size, it is once, few, many or the class of an expanded clone; other rows omit it.

D gene: TRBD2; CDR3 length: 17; V gene: TRBV13; J gene: TRBJ2-2; clone size: -; CDR3 DNA: TGTGCCAGCAGCTTTTTTCCTAGCGGCTTGGGCACCGGGGAGCTGTTTTTT; CDR3 protein: CASSFFPSGLGTGELFF
D gene: -; CDR3 length: 14; V gene: TRBV6-5; J gene: TRBJ2-2; clone size: once; CDR3 DNA: TGTGCCAGCCTCCAGGGGTCATTATCCGGGGAGCTGTTTTTT; CDR3 protein: CASLQGSLSGELFF
D gene: TRBD1; CDR3 length: 16; V gene: TRBV6-5; J gene: TRBJ1-1; clone size: -; CDR3 DNA: TGTGCCAGCAGTTACTATTGGGACAGGGTGAACACTGAAGCTTTCTTT; CDR3 protein: CASSYYWDRVNTEAFF
D gene: TRBD1; CDR3 length: 13; V gene: TRBV7-2; J gene: TRBJ1-1; clone size: -; CDR3 DNA: TGTGCCAGCAGCTGGTCAGGGGGCGCTGAAGCTTTCTTT; CDR3 protein: CASSWSGGAEAFF
D gene: -; CDR3 length: 16; V gene: TRBV30; J gene: TRBJ1-3; clone size: -; CDR3 DNA: TGTGCCTGGAGGGGGATCGACAGGCTCTCTGGAAACACCATATATTTT; CDR3 protein: CAWRGIDRLSGNTIYF
D gene: -; CDR3 length: 16; V gene: TRBV7-9; J gene: TRBJ2-6; clone size: -; CDR3 DNA: TGTGCCGGAGGTGGCAGCATACGATCTGGGGCCAACGTCCTGACTTTC; CDR3 protein: CAGGGSIRSGANVLTF
D gene: -; CDR3 length: 14; V gene: TRBV6-5; J gene: TRBJ1-3; clone size: -; CDR3 DNA: TGTGCCAGCAGTTACTCGGCGGATGGAAACACCATATATTTT; CDR3 protein: CASSYSADGNTIYF
D gene: TRBD1; CDR3 length: 16; V gene: TRBV7-2; J gene: TRBJ2-7; clone size: -; CDR3 DNA: TGTGCCAGCAGCTTGGGAACCGGGACAGTCTCCTACGAGCAGTACTTC; CDR3 protein: CASSLGTGTVSYEQYF
D gene: -; CDR3 length: 14; V gene: TRBV3-1/TRBV3-2; J gene: TRBJ1-1; clone size: few; CDR3 DNA: TGTGCCAGCAGCCAAGGGGACTACAACACTGAAGCTTTCTTT; CDR3 protein: CASSQGDYNTEAFF
D gene: -; CDR3 length: 14; V gene: TRBV3-1/TRBV3-2; J gene: TRBJ1-5; clone size: -; CDR3 DNA: TGTGCCAGCGGGGGCGGGGGACCCAATCAGCCCCAGCATTTT; CDR3 protein: CASGGGGPNQPQHF
D gene: -; CDR3 length: 16; V gene: TRBV6-5; J gene: TRBJ1-2; clone size: -; CDR3 DNA: TGTGCCAGCAGTTACTCGAGAGCACCGGGTGACTATGGCTACACCTTC; CDR3 protein: CASSYSRAPGDYGYTF
D gene: -; CDR3 length: 13; V gene: TRBV14; J gene: TRBJ2-4; clone size: -; CDR3 DNA: TGTGCCAGCAGCCTATTCGGGAGTAACATTCAGTACTTC; CDR3 protein: CASSLFGSNIQYF
D gene: TRBD2; CDR3 length: 16; V gene: TRBV13; J gene: TRBJ2-7; clone size: -; CDR3 DNA: TGTGCCAGCAGCTTAGGCGTTAGCGGGGCTGCCTACGAGCAGTACTTC; CDR3 protein: CASSLGVSGAAYEQYF
D gene: TRBD2; CDR3 length: 18; V gene: TRBV12-5; J gene: TRBJ2-1; clone size: few; CDR3 DNA: TGTGCTAGTGGTTTGGACCTACGAGGGCTAGCGGGGGATCATGAGCAGTTCTTC; CDR3 protein: CASGLDLRGLAGDHEQFF
D gene: -; CDR3 length: 13; V gene: TRBV5-8; J gene: TRBJ1-1; clone size: -; CDR3 DNA: TGTGCCAGCAGCTCGGTTAGGGGGACTGAAGCTTTCTTT; CDR3 protein: CASSSVRGTEAFF
D gene: -; CDR3 length: 17; V gene: TRBV4-1; J gene: TRBJ1-6; clone size: -; CDR3 DNA: TGCGCCAGCAGCCAAGAGCTCAGGGGCTCCTATAATTCACCCCTCCACTTT; CDR3 protein: CASSQELRGSYNSPLHF
D gene: TRBD2; CDR3 length: 13; V gene: TRBV2; J gene: TRBJ2-3; clone size: -; CDR3 DNA: TGTGCCAGCAGGGCGGGGGACTCAGATACGCAGTATTTT; CDR3 protein: CASRAGDSDTQYF
D gene: -; CDR3 length: 16; V gene: TRBV5-6; J gene: TRBJ1-1; clone size: -; CDR3 DNA: TGTGCCAGCAGCTTGAGTCCTGCGACAGGGAACACTGAAGCTTTCTTT; CDR3 protein: CASSLSPATGNTEAFF
D gene: -; CDR3 length: 16; V gene: TRBV27; J gene: TRBJ1-1; clone size: -; CDR3 DNA: TGTGCCAGCAGTTCCGGTAGGACTGCCCTGGGCACTGAAGCTTTCTTT; CDR3 protein: CASSSGRTALGTEAFF
D gene: TRBD1; CDR3 length: 14; V gene: TRBV28; J gene: TRBJ1-2; clone size: -; CDR3 DNA: TGTGCCAGCAACCAGGGACAGAGAAACTATGGCTACACCTTC; CDR3 protein: CASNQGQRNYGYTF
D gene: TRBD1; CDR3 length: 13; V gene: TRBV7-2; J gene: TRBJ1-1; clone size: -; CDR3 DNA: TGTGCCAGCAGCTTAAGACAGGGGGGTGTCGCTTTCTTT; CDR3 protein: CASSLRQGGVAFF
D gene: -; CDR3 length: 12; V gene: TRBV2; J gene: TRBJ1-4; clone size: few; CDR3 DNA: TGTGCCAGCAGTGCCCGGGATGAAAAACTGTTTTTT; CDR3 protein: CASSARDEKLFF
D gene: -; CDR3 length: 16; V gene: TRBV4-3; J gene: TRBJ2-1; clone size: -; CDR3 DNA: TGCGCCAGCAGCCAAGATCCCGGGAGTCCCTACAATGAGCAGTTCTTC; CDR3 protein: CASSQDPGSPYNEQFF